This entry concerns a single TCR beta chain. What it binds is unknown. The data were taken from a study of CD8+ T cells in alopecia areata. Overall study: Those treated were given oral tofacitinib at 5 to 10 mg twice daily.

Study-level points and caveats: In blood and scalp, many expanded lesional clones persisted during tofacitinib.

Sample treatment: oral pan-JAK inhibitor, 5-10 mg twice daily. Germline V lookup: CDR1 SEHNR, CDR2 FQNEAQ (reference sequence). V was cut by 2 bases and J by 7 bases, with 8 bases left in between. This CDR3 spans 12 amino acids. RNA was extracted and reverse transcribed into cDNA as the sequencing template. TCRdb's copy holds only in-frame clones and misses some; the assay was immunoSEQ multiplex PCR. Here the sample spans 150,000 to 200,000 clones, 40% to 55% being singletons. V is TRBV7-9 and J is TRBJ1-2, with D perhaps TRBD1 (6 bases). This sequence originates from a human donor with alopecia areata. The source was CD8+ T cells sorted from blood, collected at roughly week 52, from a patient treated with tofacitinib. CDR3 coding DNA: TGTGCCAGCAGCTTAATGGGGGCTGGCTACACCTTC. Protein: CASSLMGAGYTF.